A selection of T cell receptor beta chains follows, all from one sample in a study of OX40 agonist ivuxolimab in advanced cancers. The repertoire was sequenced with immunoSEQ multiplex PCR; TCRdb's copy has only in-frame clones and lacks some. This sample has approximately 99,000 clones, with 94% found just once. Source: CD4+ or CD8+ T cells sorted from blood, taken in a trial of the OX40 agonist ivuxolimab. The receptors originated from an adult with an advanced solid tumor such as melanoma, head and neck, liver or kidney cancer. CDR3s include the opening cysteine and the closing phenylalanine or tryptophan. The order of the fields is clone size, V gene, D gene, J gene, CDR3 protein, CDR3 DNA. The D gene is left open where the match is weak. The listing skips clone size in some rows; elsewhere it reads once, few, many or a size class.

clone size: NA; V gene: TRBV28; D gene: TRBD2; J gene: TRBJ2-1; CDR3 protein: CASSLTAGTSAYNEQFF; CDR3 DNA: TGTGCCAGCAGTTTAACAGCCGGGACTAGCGCTTACAATGAGCAGTTCTTC
clone size: NA; V gene: TRBV12-1; D gene: NA; J gene: TRBJ1-5; CDR3 protein: CASSFSWPRQPQHF; CDR3 DNA: TGTGCCAGCAGCTTTAGTTGGCCTCGTCAGCCCCAGCATTTT
clone size: once; V gene: TRBV7-2; D gene: NA; J gene: TRBJ2-5; CDR3 protein: CASSLNPGSQETQYF; CDR3 DNA: TGTGCCAGCAGCTTGAATCCAGGGAGTCAAGAGACCCAGTACTTC
clone size: NA; V gene: TRBV6-1; D gene: NA; J gene: TRBJ2-7; CDR3 protein: CASSEAPGLVYEQYF; CDR3 DNA: TGTGCCAGCAGTGAAGCTCCGGGACTCGTCTACGAGCAGTACTTC
clone size: NA; V gene: TRBV6-4; D gene: NA; J gene: TRBJ1-5; CDR3 protein: CASSEQGGQPQHF; CDR3 DNA: TGTGCCAGCAGCGAACAGGGAGGTCAGCCCCAGCATTTT
clone size: NA; V gene: TRBV28; D gene: NA; J gene: TRBJ1-1; CDR3 protein: CASSLRGTEAFF; CDR3 DNA: TGTGCCAGCAGTTTAAGGGGGACTGAAGCTTTCTTT
clone size: NA; V gene: TRBV28; D gene: NA; J gene: TRBJ2-1; CDR3 protein: CASRPGGPRYEQFF; CDR3 DNA: TGTGCCAGCAGGCCCGGAGGGCCTAGGTATGAGCAGTTCTTC
clone size: NA; V gene: TRBV20-1; D gene: NA; J gene: TRBJ2-7; CDR3 protein: CSARRGNEQYF; CDR3 DNA: TGCAGTGCTCGCCGGGGTAACGAGCAGTACTTC
clone size: NA; V gene: TRBV7-2; D gene: NA; J gene: TRBJ2-3; CDR3 protein: CASSSARWGGTDTQYF; CDR3 DNA: TGTGCCAGCAGCTCCGCGAGGTGGGGGGGCACAGATACGCAGTATTTT
clone size: NA; V gene: TRBV5-4; D gene: TRBD2; J gene: TRBJ2-1; CDR3 protein: CASSLEAGGYNEQFF; CDR3 DNA: TGTGCCAGCAGCTTAGAAGCGGGGGGCTACAATGAGCAGTTCTTC
clone size: NA; V gene: TRBV4-3; D gene: NA; J gene: TRBJ2-6; CDR3 protein: CASRTVSGANVLTF; CDR3 DNA: TGCGCCAGTAGGACAGTCTCTGGGGCCAACGTCCTGACTTTC
clone size: NA; V gene: TRBV28; D gene: TRBD2; J gene: TRBJ2-7; CDR3 protein: CASGLAINEQYF; CDR3 DNA: TGTGCCAGCGGACTAGCCATCAACGAGCAGTACTTC
clone size: NA; V gene: TRBV5-4; D gene: NA; J gene: TRBJ2-3; CDR3 protein: CASSQDAADTQYF; CDR3 DNA: TGCGCCAGCAGCCAAGATGCAGCAGATACGCAGTATTTT
clone size: NA; V gene: TRBV28; D gene: NA; J gene: TRBJ2-3; CDR3 protein: CASSLVSRADTQYF; CDR3 DNA: TGTGCCAGCAGTTTGGTTAGCAGGGCAGATACGCAGTATTTT
clone size: NA; V gene: TRBV7-3; D gene: NA; J gene: TRBJ2-7; CDR3 protein: CASSLKSAYEQYF; CDR3 DNA: TGTGCCAGCAGCTTAAAATCAGCCTACGAGCAGTACTTC
clone size: NA; V gene: TRBV5-4; D gene: TRBD2; J gene: TRBJ2-1; CDR3 protein: CASSLAFGTSYGNEQFF; CDR3 DNA: TGTGCCAGCAGCTTGGCATTTGGGACTAGCTATGGCAATGAGCAGTTCTTC
clone size: NA; V gene: TRBV14; D gene: NA; J gene: TRBJ2-5; CDR3 protein: CASSQGSQKETQYF; CDR3 DNA: TGTGCCAGCAGCCAAGGGTCCCAGAAAGAGACCCAGTACTTC
clone size: NA; V gene: TRBV5-3; D gene: NA; J gene: TRBJ1-1; CDR3 protein: CASSFPQGGTEAFF; CDR3 DNA: TGTGCCAGCAGCTTTCCACAGGGAGGAACTGAAGCTTTCTTT
clone size: NA; V gene: TRBV27; D gene: NA; J gene: TRBJ1-5; CDR3 protein: CASSLTGNTGQPQHF; CDR3 DNA: TGTGCCAGCAGTCTCACAGGAAATACCGGTCAGCCCCAGCATTTT
clone size: NA; V gene: TRBV19; D gene: TRBD1; J gene: TRBJ2-3; CDR3 protein: CASSKQGAASGSSTDTQYF; CDR3 DNA: TGTGCCAGTAGTAAACAGGGGGCGGCGTCCGGCTCTAGCACAGATACGCAGTATTTT
clone size: NA; V gene: TRBV4-1; D gene: NA; J gene: TRBJ2-1; CDR3 protein: CASSQRTGGSPYNEQFF; CDR3 DNA: TGCGCCAGCAGCCAACGAACTGGCGGTTCACCTTACAATGAGCAGTTCTTC
clone size: NA; V gene: TRBV6-5; D gene: NA; J gene: TRBJ2-1; CDR3 protein: CASSILEAAYNEQFF; CDR3 DNA: TGTGCCAGCAGCATTCTAGAAGCGGCCTACAATGAGCAGTTCTTC
clone size: NA; V gene: TRBV7-8; D gene: TRBD1; J gene: TRBJ2-7; CDR3 protein: CASSLALRTGGNYEQYF; CDR3 DNA: TGTGCCAGCAGCTTAGCACTTCGGACAGGGGGCAACTACGAGCAGTACTTC
clone size: NA; V gene: TRBV19; D gene: NA; J gene: TRBJ1-1; CDR3 protein: CASGGMTVPNTEAFF; CDR3 DNA: TGTGCCAGTGGAGGTATGACGGTGCCAAACACTGAAGCTTTCTTT
clone size: NA; V gene: TRBV19; D gene: TRBD1; J gene: TRBJ1-1; CDR3 protein: CASSTGQTNTEAFF; CDR3 DNA: TGTGCCAGTAGTACGGGACAGACGAACACTGAAGCTTTCTTT
clone size: NA; V gene: TRBV7-9; D gene: TRBD1; J gene: TRBJ2-2; CDR3 protein: CASTSRGSGTGDTGELFF; CDR3 DNA: TGTGCCAGCACCTCACGGGGGAGCGGGACAGGGGACACCGGGGAGCTGTTTTTT
clone size: NA; V gene: TRBV11-2; D gene: NA; J gene: TRBJ2-5; CDR3 protein: CASSLGRKETQYF; CDR3 DNA: TGTGCCAGCAGCTTAGGCAGAAAAGAGACCCAGTACTTC
clone size: once; V gene: TRBV25-1; D gene: TRBD2; J gene: TRBJ2-1; CDR3 protein: CASSETSGGGLYNEQFF; CDR3 DNA: TGTGCCAGCAGTGAGACCTCGGGCGGGGGGCTATACAATGAGCAGTTCTTC
clone size: NA; V gene: TRBV5-5; D gene: TRBD1; J gene: TRBJ1-6; CDR3 protein: CASSLGDRYNSPLHF; CDR3 DNA: TGTGCCAGCAGCTTGGGGGACAGGTATAATTCACCCCTCCACTTT
clone size: NA; V gene: TRBV18; D gene: TRBD2; J gene: TRBJ2-1; CDR3 protein: CASSRGGGSPYNEQFF; CDR3 DNA: TGTGCCAGCTCACGCGGGGGTGGTAGCCCCTACAATGAGCAGTTCTTC
clone size: NA; V gene: TRBV6-6; D gene: TRBD1; J gene: TRBJ1-3; CDR3 protein: CASRPRGGGSGNTIYF; CDR3 DNA: TGTGCCAGCAGACCCCGAGGGGGCGGCTCTGGAAACACCATATATTTT
clone size: NA; V gene: TRBV6-1; D gene: NA; J gene: TRBJ2-7; CDR3 protein: CASSDRLVRFYEQYF; CDR3 DNA: TGTGCCAGCAGTGATCGACTAGTCCGTTTTTACGAGCAGTACTTC